This TCR beta chain was sequenced during a study of T-cell reconstitution after alpha-beta-depleted transplantation in children. In this sample, this clonotype turned up a few times. Molecular barcoding with unique molecular identifiers was used for the TCRbeta library. TCRdb re-analysed the PCR reads in MiXCR, keeping a single row per CDR3 protein. The data show over 550,000 distinct CDR3 sequences, with about 10% seen just once and about 4% held by the top ten. Sequencing used PBMCs from the stem cell graft donor, obtained from the stem cell graft. This receptor was identified in a human donor who donated a stem cell graft to a child with acute myeloid leukemia.

CDR3 region: CASSQDQTSVDTQYF. The CDR3 DNA reads as TGCGCCAGCAGCCAAGACCAAACTAGCGTAGATACGCAGTATTTT. This chain connects TRBV4-3 to TRBJ2-3, with 7 bases lining up with TRBD2. This CDR3 has 15 amino acids. J lost 5 bases, V lost 0 bases, and 5 bases had no gene match. Germline V lookup: CDR1 LGHNA, CDR2 YSLEER.